This T cell receptor (beta chain) was identified during a study of blood T cells in healthy people across ages. Across the study: Capture via template switching afforded approximately one barcoded beta molecule per two T cells.

The CDR3 is 12 residues long. Alongside a J-beta primer mix, a sample-barcoded 5' primer served in a second PCR lasting about 7 to 12 cycles. Each cDNA molecule was tagged by a template-switch adaptor that had 12 random nucleotides. Each CDR3 protein is one row after TCRdb ran MiXCR on the 5' RACE reads. The table has around 800,000 distinct CDR3 sequences, about 42% seen once. Donors each provided about 10 milliliters of peripheral blood. The amount of total RNA extracted per sample was at least 5.5 micrograms. In its sample, this clonotype was seen many times. One end of the junction fails to match germline, which may point to a read error.

The sample was blood. This chain links TRBV12-3 or TRBV12-4 with TRBJ1-5; D is unresolved. This receptor was identified in a man older than 75 in good health. The CDR3 is CASSLPNQPQHF. The CDR3 nucleotides read TGCGCCAGCAGCCTACCTAATCAGCCCCAGCATTTT.